The sequence of this TCR beta chain was determined in a study of CD8 T cells in Susac syndrome (dated by TCRdb to the late 2010s). In the study overall: The study used repertoire sequencing to test whether antigen drove CD8+ T cell activation and differentiation in Susac syndrome. The study compared CD8+ T cell repertoire clonality among roughly 12 healthy donors, about 14 Susac syndrome patients and fewer than 19 multiple sclerosis patients.

High-throughput TCR beta sequencing profiled peripheral blood CD8+ and CD4+ T cells from healthy donors, Susac syndrome patients and multiple sclerosis patients. Multiple sclerosis controls were treatment-naive patients with stable or active relapsing-remitting disease fulfilling revised McDonald criteria. CD8+ TEMRA cells were enriched by FACS, while bulk CD8+ and CD4+ T cells were purified by magnetic negative isolation. Blood was collected in EDTA tubes and processed within 24 hours, with PBMCs isolated through density gradient centrifugation. PBMCs intended for TCR sequencing were cryopreserved in liquid nitrogen and were subsequently thawed in a 37 degrees C water bath. The sorted or isolated CD4+, CD8+ and CD8+ TEMRA cells had a purity of 90% or higher. The CDR3 has 14 amino acids, counting the end cysteine and phenylalanine. Just CDR3 DNA is preserved here, 42 bases in frame from base 1. RNA was extracted using the RNeasy kit, and about 0.45 to 1 microgram was reverse transcribed with random hexamers. The immunoSEQ multiplex PCR assay, covering 54 Vbeta and 13 Jbeta segments, was used to amplify TCR beta CDR3 regions. PCR amplification bias was corrected using a synthetic template baseline for primer optimization and computational correction. On the authors' methods: Reads were annotated to V, D and J genes according to IMGT and were analyzed with immunoSEQ Analyzer, with only productive sequences retained. To calculate clonality, Shannon entropy was normalized by log2 of the number of productive unique sequences and then subtracted from one. For each patient and control, public and private clones were evaluated among the 100 most prevalent clones. Susac-specific clones were defined as absent from healthy and MS cohorts, about 1,000 published viral clones and other ImmuneACCESS disease sequences. Using fastp at Q25 and MiXCR, TCRdb reprocessed the public reads and kept productive beta chains. Each entry is one CDR3 protein sequence, shown with its most common DNA and genes. What appears here as the V and J calls and clone size reflects TCRdb's work, not the paper's. The sample table records 75,000 to 95,000 distinct CDR3 sequences; over 75% of these occur just once. The ten most abundant clones make up under 0.6% of the sample.

Beyond this particular receptor, the publication reports: The TCR sequencing and HLA analysis was acknowledged to have included a relatively small number of individuals.

Concerning this clonotype itself: The clone's antigen remains unknown. Base quality data are lacking; no much larger clone is found one base away.

The sequence links TRBV21-1 to TRBJ2-5; no check of the table's D call, TRBD1, against the DNA was made. TRBV21-1 is reported as a pseudogene. This TCR was sampled from a human donor with multiple sclerosis. Sequenced material: CD8+ T cells from PBMCs. CDR3 sequence: CASSKRQGGETQYF. The DNA sequence reads TGTGCCAGCAGCAAGAGACAGGGCGGGGAGACCCAGTACTTC.